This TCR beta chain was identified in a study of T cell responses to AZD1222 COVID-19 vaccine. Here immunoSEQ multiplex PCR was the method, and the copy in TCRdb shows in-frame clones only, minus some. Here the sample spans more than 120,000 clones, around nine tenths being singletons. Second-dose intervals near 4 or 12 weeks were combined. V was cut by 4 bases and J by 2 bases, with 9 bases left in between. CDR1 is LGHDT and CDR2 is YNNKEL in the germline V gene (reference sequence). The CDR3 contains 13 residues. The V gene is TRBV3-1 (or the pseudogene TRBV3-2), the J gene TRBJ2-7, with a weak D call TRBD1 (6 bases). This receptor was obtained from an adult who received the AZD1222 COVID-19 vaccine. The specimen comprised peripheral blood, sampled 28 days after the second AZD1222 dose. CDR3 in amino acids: CASSPGAAYEQYF. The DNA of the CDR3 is TGTGCCAGCAGCCCAGGGGCAGCCTACGAGCAGTACTTC.